A single sample is the source of the 19 T cell receptor beta chains below, sequenced in a study of shared clonotypes between healthy human individuals. Here immunoSEQ multiplex PCR was the method, and the copy in TCRdb shows in-frame clones only, minus some. The data hold 2,500,000 or so clones, with 93% observed a single time. The source material was naive CD4+ T cells from PBMCs. Subset here: CD45RA+ positively selected. These receptor sequences come from a man between 18 and 29 years old in good health. Some clones in this sample may be carry-over from other donors' samples.

The V call is TRBV6-1, the J call TRBJ2-3; D is undetermined. CDR3 length: 13 residues. Per the germline V gene, CDR1 is MNHNS and CDR2 is SASEGT. Trimming stripped 7 bases from V and 2 bases from J, with 10 bases between. The CDR3, as DNA: TGTGCCAGCATATCAATACCCACAGATACGCAGTATTTT. Amino acid sequence: CASISIPTDTQYF.

The chain couples TRBV6-6 to TRBJ2-7, with TRBD2 matching 8 bases. After removal of 7 bases from V and 0 bases from J, the junction contained 8 bases not matched to a gene. This CDR3 spans 15 amino acids. Looked up from germline, CDR1 is MNHNY and CDR2 is SVGAGI (reference sequence). CDR3 sequence: CASKTPGGSSYEQYF. The CDR3 region has the DNA TGTGCCAGCAAAACTCCGGGAGGGAGCTCCTACGAGCAGTACTTC.

The chain couples TRBV15 to TRBJ2-7; TRBD2 agrees at 10 bases. V gave up 1 base and J gave up 1 base; unmatched junction bases: 4. This CDR3 has 16 residues. In germline, CDR1 is LNHNV, CDR2 YYDKDF (reference sequence). CDR3 DNA sequence: TGTGCCACCAGCAGAGCGGTACTAGCGGGATCCTACGAGCAGTACTTC. It specifies CATSRAVLAGSYEQYF.

The rearrangement links TRBV4-2 to TRBJ2-2; 9 nucleotides agree with TRBD2. Per the germline V gene, CDR1 is LGHNA and CDR2 is YNFKEQ. With 4 bases clipped from V and 4 bases from J, the junction kept 13 bases outside the gene matches. CDR3 length: 18 amino acids. CDR3 in amino acids: CASSPIKGAGGITGELFF. The DNA of the CDR3 is TGTGCCAGCAGCCCAATTAAAGGGGCGGGAGGGATCACCGGGGAGCTGTTTTTT.

The CDR3 DNA sequence: TGTGCCAGCAGCTTGGGACAGGGGAATCGAGCTTTCTTT. This codes for CASSLGQGNRAFF. The V call is TRBV5-4, the J call TRBJ1-1, with 8 nucleotides matching TRBD1. CDR3 length equals 13 residues. Germline loops: CDR1 SGHNT, CDR2 YYREEE (reference sequence). Losses at the gene ends were 0 bases for V and 10 bases for J; bases not matched to a gene: 5. Based on the CDR3 plus reference TRBV5-4 and TRBJ1-1, the full variable domain is ETGVTQSPTHLIKTRGQQVTLRCSSQSGHNTVSWYQQALGQGPQFIFQYYREEENGRGNFPPRFSGLQFPNYSSELNVNALELDDSALYLCASSLGQGNRAFFGQGTRLTVV.

The chain employs TRBV11-1 and TRBJ1-1; D is undetermined. There are 15 residues in the CDR3. Germline V lookup: CDR1 SGHAT, CDR2 FQDESV (reference sequence). The V gene lost 0 bases and the J gene lost 0 bases, with 8 bases spanning the gap. The CDR3 DNA is TGTGCCAGCAGCTTAGCACAGTCTTTGAACACTGAAGCTTTCTTT. It translates to CASSLAQSLNTEAFF. The full variable domain, rest sourced from reference TRBV11-1 and TRBJ1-1, is EAEVAQSPRYKITEKSQAVAFWCDPISGHATLYWYRQILGQGPELLVQFQDESVVDDSQLPKDRFSAERLKGVDSTLKIQPAELGDSAMYLCASSLAQSLNTEAFFGQGTRLTVV.

The sample holds one count of this clone. The V and J genes are TRBV13 and TRBJ1-4; D not resolved. From germline, CDR1 is PRHDT and CDR2 FYEKMQ (reference sequence). V was cut by 7 bases and J by 2 bases, with 8 bases left in between. The CDR3 totals 13 residues. The CDR3 spells CASKVVTNEKLFF. CDR3 in DNA: TGTGCCAGCAAAGTTGTGACTAATGAAAAACTGTTTTTT.

The chain has TRBV11-1 and TRBJ2-3; D is perhaps TRBD1 or TRBD2 (5 bases each). V lost 6 bases to trimming and J lost 5 bases, with 15 bases between them. The CDR3 has 14 amino acids. Per germline, CDR1 SGHAT and CDR2 FQDESV (reference sequence). In DNA form, the CDR3 reads TGTGCCAGCAGGGCCCGGGACCAGGGAGATACGCAGTATTTT. Its translation: CASRARDQGDTQYF.

This chain uses TRBV11-2 with TRBJ2-1, with D possibly matching TRBD2 (6 bases). The V gene's germline CDR1 is SGHAT and CDR2 FQNNGV. The CDR3 has 13 amino acids. V lost 5 bases and J 7 bases, leaving 12 bases between the germline ends. The CDR3 here is CASSLIRGNEQFF. The CDR3 DNA is TGTGCCAGCAGCCTGATCCGGGGGAATGAGCAGTTCTTC.

V is TRBV6-5 and J is TRBJ1-2; 7 bases fit TRBD1. Per the germline V gene, CDR1 is MNHEY and CDR2 is SVGAGI. The CDR3 spans 15 residues. V shed 4 bases, J shed 11 bases, and the junction held 16 bases outside the gene matches. The CDR3 spells CASSSRTRGHMPYTF. The CDR3 nucleotides are TGTGCCAGCAGTTCTCGAACGAGGGGGCACATGCCGTACACCTTC.

The rearrangement uses TRBV29-1 and TRBJ2-5; D is unclear. The CDR3 runs 14 residues. V gave up 1 base and J gave up 4 bases, with 13 bases separating them. CDR1 and CDR2 (germline): SQVTM, ANQGSEA. CDR3 DNA sequence: TGCAGCGTTGAAGGGCAGGAGTGGAGAGAGACCCAGTACTTC. Translating it yields CSVEGQEWRETQYF.

The chain has TRBV19 and TRBJ1-5; unclear D gene. CDR1 is LNHDA and CDR2 is SQIVND in the germline V gene (reference sequence). This CDR3 has 15 residues. V was trimmed by 6 bases and J by 4 bases, leaving 16 bases between them. CDR3 protein: CASRPRPVGNQPQHF. Here the CDR3 DNA reads TGTGCCAGTAGACCTCGACCGGTGGGTAATCAGCCCCAGCATTTT.

The chain uses TRBV6-1 and TRBJ1-2; D gene ambiguous. Trimming stripped 0 bases from V and 3 bases from J, with 8 bases between. The CDR3 contains 14 residues. Germline V gene lookup returns CDR1 MNHNS and CDR2 SASEGT. Written as DNA, the CDR3 is TGTGCCAGCAGTGAAGCGTATAACGACTATGGCTACACCTTC. This gives the protein CASSEAYNDYGYTF.

The V gene is TRBV6-6, the J gene TRBJ1-6; 8 bases line up with TRBD1. The CDR3 runs to 14 residues. V dropped 2 bases and J dropped 12; count of bases not matched to a gene: 6. Germline CDR1 and CDR2: MNHNY and SVGAGI (reference sequence). CDR3 nucleotides: TGTGCCAGCAGTTACATGGACAGGGAGGAACCCCTCCACTTT. Amino acid sequence: CASSYMDREEPLHF.

The table lists this clone with a count of one. Here the CDR3 reads CAIPGLHGYTF. DNA of the CDR3: TGTGCCATCCCGGGCCTGCATGGCTACACCTTC. The V and J genes are TRBV28 and TRBJ1-2; D is unclear. Trimming cost V 10 bases and J 6 bases, with 12 bases left between them. CDR3 size: 11 residues. Germline lookup yields CDR1 MDHEN and CDR2 SYDVKM.

The gene calls are TRBV5-4 and TRBJ2-5; TRBD2 aligns across 12 bases. V dropped 4 bases and J dropped 4; count of bases not matched to a gene: 8. Germline values: CDR1 SGHNT, CDR2 YYREEE (reference sequence). The CDR3 runs to 16 residues. The chain's CDR3 is CASSLGLAGMLETQYF. In nucleotides, the CDR3 is TGTGCCAGCAGCCTTGGACTAGCGGGAATGCTAGAGACCCAGTACTTC.

This rearrangement joins TRBV4-3 to TRBJ2-3; weak D call: TRBD2 (6 bases). CDR3 length equals 15 residues. The V end was cut by 4 bases, the J end by 3 bases, with 14 bases between. Germline V gene data show CDR1 as LGHNA and CDR2 as YSLEER. Written as DNA, the CDR3 is TGCGCCAGCAGCCCCCGGGGTAGCGGAACAGATACGCAGTATTTT. It encodes CASSPRGSGTDTQYF.

CDR3 DNA: TGTGCCAGCAGCCGCCCCGCGCGGGACACAGATACGCAGTATTTT. The encoded protein is CASSRPARDTDTQYF. This rearrangement joins TRBV7-8 to TRBJ2-3, with a tentative D call TRBD2 (6 bases). Germline assignment: CDR1 SGHVS and CDR2 FQNEAQ. This CDR3 comprises 15 residues. Trimming removed 5 bases from V and 2 bases from J, with 14 bases in between.

V and J are TRBV28 and TRBJ1-5; TRBD1 aligns across 8 bases. Trimming removed 7 bases from V and 7 bases from J; junction bases left unmatched: 15. The germline V gene encodes CDR1 MDHEN and CDR2 SYDVKM. The CDR3 has 16 amino acids. CDR3 residues: CASTRLHRGEGQPQHF. CDR3 bases: TGTGCCAGCACCCGTCTGCACAGGGGGGAAGGGCAGCCCCAGCATTTT.